This T cell receptor (beta chain) appears in the sequencing data of a study of cytomegalovirus exposure and HLA in healthy donors. Study summary: Researchers found that roughly 81% of over 350 genotyped donors fell within the Caucasian-associated ancestry cluster.

Both 60 Vbeta primers and 13 Jbeta primers went into the PCR. Sequencing was performed with immunoSEQ multiplex PCR; in TCRdb, only in-frame clones are kept and a portion is missing. The sample yields some 140,000 clones, under 80% seen once. As concerns this clone: What it binds is not known. The germline gene is not matched at one end of the junction; a read error may be the cause.

Whole-study findings and limits: A later analysis reported that several of the most significant clusters appeared to be linked to common viral pathogens, among them Epstein-Barr virus. Researchers reportedly found TCR beta sequences accurately predicted most subjects' HLA-A and HLA-B alleles.

This CDR3 spans 15 amino acids. The germline V gene has CDR1 LGHNA and CDR2 YSLEER. The sequenced sample consisted of PBMCs. This receptor was taken from a man under 40 in good health and CMV-seronegative. The V and J genes are TRBV4-3 and TRBJ1-5; possible D gene TRBD1, 6 bases. The CDR3 nucleotides are TGCGCCAGCAGCCAAGAAGCCCAGGGGAATCAGCCCCAGAATTTT. This codes for CASSQEAQGNQPQNF.